The clone carrying this TCR beta chain turned up a few times. What it recognizes is unknown. This sample is part of a study of blood T cells in healthy people across ages. Whole-study findings and limits: Greater diversity and more naive CD4+ cells were seen in long-lived donors than in aged donors.

Each donor supplied approximately 10 milliliters of peripheral blood. Alongside a J-beta primer mix, a sample-barcoded 5' primer served in a second PCR lasting about 7 to 11 cycles. TCRdb analysed the 5' RACE reads with MiXCR anew, one entry per CDR3 protein. Of over 500,000 distinct CDR3 sequences in the sample, about a quarter were seen once. Germline V CDR1 and CDR2: SGHVS, FQNEAQ. This CDR3 has 14 amino acids. The data also belong to a second study, concerning T cells of mothers and their children. That study reports: Added by the second PCR's M1S primer were sample barcodes and 2-4 random nucleotides. There were over 10 million TCR beta CDR3 reads from each mother and about 3.1 million from each child.

Sequencing was performed on blood. The sequence came from a boy younger than 10 in good health. The rearrangement links TRBV7-8 to TRBJ2-7; 9 bases are a match to TRBD1. TRBJ2-1 explains the end of the DNA better; the J call may be wrong. CDR3 region: CASSFRDRVHEQFF. The CDR3 bases are TGTGCCAGCAGCTTCCGGGACAGGGTCCATGAGCAGTTCTTC.